This T cell receptor (beta chain) was sequenced for a study of CD8+CD57+ T cells in acquired aplastic anemia. Study-level information: The sorted CD4+ and CD8+ cells yielded an average approximately 3 ug of DNA.

The germline V gene has CDR1 DFQATT and CDR2 SNEGSKA (reference sequence). The CDR3 sequence is 13 residues long. Trimming stripped 4 bases from V and 1 base from J, with 9 bases between. Findings of the study overall: It was found that nearly 30 CD8+ CDR3 sequences were shared between patients and controls.

All sequencing subjects had displayed CD8+CD57+ cell expansion on flow cytometry. CDR3 and TCR beta VDJ profiling relied on a genomic DNA template. TCRdb processed the reads anew with MiXCR; each CDR3 protein has one entry. The sample shows approximately 180,000 distinct CDR3 sequences, more than 60% of them seen only once. Comments on this clonotype: Antigen: not known.

Sequenced sample: sorted CD4+, CD8+, or CD8+CD57+ T cells (not recorded which) from PBMCs. This clonotype originated in a human donor with aplastic anemia. The chain employs TRBV20-1 and TRBJ2-3; D perhaps matches TRBD2 (6 bases). In DNA, the CDR3 is TGCAGTGCTACCTCGGGGGGCACAGATACGCAGTATTTT. Translated, it gives CSATSGGTDTQYF.